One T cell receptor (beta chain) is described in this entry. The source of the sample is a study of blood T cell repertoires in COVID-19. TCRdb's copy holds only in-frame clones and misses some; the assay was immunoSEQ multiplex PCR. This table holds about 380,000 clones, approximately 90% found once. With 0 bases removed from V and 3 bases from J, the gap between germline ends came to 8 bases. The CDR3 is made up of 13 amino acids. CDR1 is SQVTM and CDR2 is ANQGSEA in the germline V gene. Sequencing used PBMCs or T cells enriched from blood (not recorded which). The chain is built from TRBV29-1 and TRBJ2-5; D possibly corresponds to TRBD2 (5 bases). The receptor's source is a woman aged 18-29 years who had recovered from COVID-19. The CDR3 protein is CSVEDWRKETQYF. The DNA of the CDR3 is TGCAGCGTTGAAGATTGGAGGAAAGAGACCCAGTACTTC.